This T cell receptor (beta chain) is from a study of chemoradiotherapy in HPV16-positive cancers. Method: immunoSEQ multiplex PCR; TCRdb's copy keeps in-frame clones and lacks some. The sample holds roughly 3,000 clones; just over 90% are singletons and the top ten take less than 2.5%. V gave up 4 bases and J gave up 6 bases; unmatched junction bases: 6. CDR1 and CDR2 (germline): SQVTM, ANQGSEA. This CDR3 has 14 amino acids. The J gene is TRBJ2-3, the V gene TRBV29-1; 11 bases are a match to TRBD2. The sequencing used blood, collected from a patient who underwent chemoradiotherapy. This receptor was identified in a human donor with HPV-associated anogenital cancer. This chain's CDR3 is CSVVASGRSDTQYF. CDR3 nucleotide sequence: TGCAGCGTTGTAGCTAGCGGGAGGTCGGATACGCAGTATTTT.